The T cell receptor beta chain under discussion was sequenced for a study of response to subunit inactivated influenza vaccine. Overall study findings and caveats: Each seasonal influenza vaccination recruits few new T cells, the authors suggested.

MiXCR, run by TCRdb on the RT-PCR reads, gives a single entry per CDR3 protein. The sample includes about 610,000 distinct CDR3 sequences, 13% to 15% of them seen just once. This clonotype was counted a few times. No antigen is known for it. The CDR3 has 15 amino acids. CDR1 and CDR2 from the germline V gene are SGHRS and YFSETQ. V lost 2 bases and J 2 bases, leaving 14 bases between the germline ends. The sequenced sample was PBMCs from blood, obtained 11 to 12 days after vaccination. The sequence came from a man in his fifties who received an inactivated influenza vaccine. The chain combines TRBV5-1 with TRBJ2-7; D unresolved. CDR3 sequence (DNA): TGCGCCAGCAGCTTACTCCAAGGCAGGACCTACGAGCAGTACTTC. Its translation: CASSLLQGRTYEQYF.